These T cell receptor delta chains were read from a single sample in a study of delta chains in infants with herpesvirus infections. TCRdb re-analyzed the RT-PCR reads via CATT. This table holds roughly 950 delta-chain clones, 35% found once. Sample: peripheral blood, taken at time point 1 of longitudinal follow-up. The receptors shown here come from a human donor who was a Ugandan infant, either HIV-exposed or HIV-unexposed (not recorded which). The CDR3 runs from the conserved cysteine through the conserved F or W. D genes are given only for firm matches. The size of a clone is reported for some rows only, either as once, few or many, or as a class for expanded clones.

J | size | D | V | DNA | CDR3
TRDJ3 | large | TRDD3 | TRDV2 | TGTGCCTGTGACACCGGGGATAGCCGCGGGACGTGGGACACCCGACAGATGTTTTTC | CACDTGDSRGTWDTRQMFF
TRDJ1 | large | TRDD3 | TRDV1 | TGTGCTCTTGGGGAACCCTACTGGGGGATAGGAACCGATAAACTCATCTTT | CALGEPYWGIGTDKLIF
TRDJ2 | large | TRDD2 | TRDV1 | TGTGCTCTTGGGGCAGTGGCCTTCCTACGTGGGGATTACAAGCCATTTTTGACAGCACAACTCTTCTTT | CALGAVAFLRGDYKPFLTAQLFF
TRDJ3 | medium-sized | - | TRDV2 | TGTGCCTGTGACCCCACCACTAGCTCCTGGGACACCCGACAGATGTTTTTC | CACDPTTSSWDTRQMFF
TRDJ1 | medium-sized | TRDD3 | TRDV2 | TGTGCCTGTGACTCTCTGGGGGATAAGGACACCGATAAACTCATCTTT | CACDSLGDKDTDKLIF
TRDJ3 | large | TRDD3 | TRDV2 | TGTGCCTGTGACTGGGGGACCTGGGACACCCGACAGATGTTTTTC | CACDWGTWDTRQMFF
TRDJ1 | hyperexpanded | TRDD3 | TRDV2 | TGTGCCTGTGACGTACTGGGGGACCAGTCTTATAAACTCATCTTT | CACDVLGDQSYKLIF
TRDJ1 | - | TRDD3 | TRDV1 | TGTGCTCTTGGGGAACTTCCCTCATTACTGGGGGGGGATAAACTCATCTTT | CALGELPSLLGGDKLIF
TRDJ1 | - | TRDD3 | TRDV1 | TGTGCTCTTGGGGAACTAGGCCGGCGCCGGTGCCCCTGGGGGATACCTGTTAAACTCATCTTT | CALGELGRRRCPWGIPVKLIF
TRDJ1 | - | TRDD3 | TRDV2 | TGTGCCTGTGACCTACTGGGGGATAGGGGAGCCGATAAACTCATCTTT | CACDLLGDRGADKLIF
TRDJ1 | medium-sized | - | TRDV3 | TGTGCCTTTCGCGGGCCCTCCGCGCACACCGATAAACTCATCTTT | CAFRGPSAHTDKLIF
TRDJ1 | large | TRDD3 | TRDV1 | TGTGCTCTTGGGGAACCCCCTGCCTTCTGTGACTGGGGGATACCCCTTTACACCGATAAACTCATCTTT | CALGEPPAFCDWGIPLYTDKLIF
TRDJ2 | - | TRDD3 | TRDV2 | TGTGCCTGTGACGTGCTGGGGGACACCGGTTTGACAGCACAACTCTTCTTT | CACDVLGDTGLTAQLFF
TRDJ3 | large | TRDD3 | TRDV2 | TGTGCCTGTGACATACTGGGGGATACGCGCTCCTGGGACACCCGACAGATGTTTTTC | CACDILGDTRSWDTRQMFF
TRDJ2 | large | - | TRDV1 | TGTGCTCTTGGGGAACTCCCTACTTTGACAGCACAACTCTTCTTT | CALGELPTLTAQLFF
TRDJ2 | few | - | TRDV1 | TGTGCTCTTGGGGAACTTGGAGCTTTGACAGCACAACTCTTCTTT | CALGELGALTAQLFF
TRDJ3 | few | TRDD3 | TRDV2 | TGTGCCTGTGACCTACTGGGGGATACGGGATGGGACACCCGACAGATGTTTTTC | CACDLLGDTGWDTRQMFF
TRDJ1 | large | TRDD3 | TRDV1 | TGTGCTCTTGGGGAACTCTGCACCCGGGGGATGGGACACACCGATAAACTCATCTTT | CALGELCTRGMGHTDKLIF
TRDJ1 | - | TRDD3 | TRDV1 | TGTGCTCTTGGGGACCGCCTTATCCTGGGGGATTATTCGGGTAAACTCATCTTT | CALGDRLILGDYSGKLIF
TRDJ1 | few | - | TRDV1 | TGTGCTCTTGGGGAACCCCACTTCCGTGGGCAATACACCGATAAACTCATCTTT | CALGEPHFRGQYTDKLIF
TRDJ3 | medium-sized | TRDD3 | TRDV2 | TGTGCCTGTGTACCACTGGGGGTCAGCTCCTGGGACACCCGACAGATGTTTTTC | CACVPLGVSSWDTRQMFF
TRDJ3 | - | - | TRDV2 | TGTGCCTGTGACACGCTCTGGGGCCCGAGCTCCTGGGACACCCGACAGATGTTTTTC | CACDTLWGPSSWDTRQMFF
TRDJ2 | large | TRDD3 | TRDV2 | TGTGCCTGTGACACCGTGGGGGATACTTTGACAGCACAACTCTTCTTT | CACDTVGDTLTAQLFF
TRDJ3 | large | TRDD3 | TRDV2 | TGTGCCTGTGACAGTACTGGGGGATCCTGGGACACCCGACAGATGTTTTTC | CACDSTGGSWDTRQMFF
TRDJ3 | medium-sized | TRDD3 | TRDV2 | TGTGCCTGTGACAATACTGGGGGCTCCTGGGACACCCGACAGATGTTTTTC | CACDNTGGSWDTRQMFF
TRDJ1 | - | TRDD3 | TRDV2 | TGTGCCTGTGACACCGGGGGGATACGCTCCGATAAACTCATCTTT | CACDTGGIRSDKLIF
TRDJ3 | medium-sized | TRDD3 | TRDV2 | TGTGCCTGTGACACCGGAGGGCTGGGGGATACTCGGTCCTGGGACACCCGACAGATGTTTTTC | CACDTGGLGDTRSWDTRQMFF
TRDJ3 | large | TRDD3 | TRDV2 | TGTGCCTGTGACACTGGGGGATACGGGTCCTGGGACACCCGACAGATGTTTTTC | CACDTGGYGSWDTRQMFF